This is a list of T cell receptor beta chains from one sample in a study of hypomethylating agent response in myelodysplastic syndrome. Clones were sequenced by immunoSEQ multiplex PCR, and TCRdb holds only the in-frame ones, with some missing. Of around 11,000 clones in the sample, 75% to 85% are singletons; the top ten hold 3% to 4%. This sample comprised bone marrow, obtained before or after starting hypomethylating agent treatment for myelodysplastic syndrome (not recorded which). The receptor source for this set is a human donor with myelodysplastic syndrome. Each CDR3 is given with its conserved first and last residue. Each record gives: J gene, D gene, clone size, V gene, CDR3 protein, CDR3 DNA. The D gene is left open where the match is weak. Clone sizes are given selectively: once, few, many, or a class where the clone is expanded.

J gene: TRBJ2-1
D gene: TRBD2
clone size: -
V gene: TRBV4-1
CDR3 protein: CASSQGSGRYEQFF
CDR3 DNA: TGCGCCAGCAGCCAGGGTAGCGGGAGGTATGAGCAGTTCTTC

J gene: TRBJ2-7
D gene: TRBD1
clone size: -
V gene: TRBV10-3
CDR3 protein: CAIRMDRGLPYEQYF
CDR3 DNA: TGTGCCATCAGGATGGACAGGGGGTTACCCTACGAGCAGTACTTC

J gene: TRBJ2-1
D gene: TRBD1
clone size: -
V gene: TRBV12-5
CDR3 protein: CASGLRDSPYNEQFF
CDR3 DNA: TGTGCTAGTGGTCTCCGGGACAGCCCCTACAATGAGCAGTTCTTC

J gene: TRBJ1-2
D gene: -
clone size: -
V gene: TRBV27
CDR3 protein: CASSRKTGANYGYTF
CDR3 DNA: TGTGCCAGCAGTCGCAAGACAGGCGCAAACTATGGCTACACCTTC

J gene: TRBJ1-1
D gene: TRBD1
clone size: -
V gene: TRBV5-6
CDR3 protein: CASSLVGGATEAFF
CDR3 DNA: TGTGCCAGCAGCTTGGTAGGGGGCGCGACTGAAGCTTTCTTT

J gene: TRBJ2-3
D gene: TRBD1
clone size: -
V gene: TRBV11-2
CDR3 protein: CASSLRDRAYTQYF
CDR3 DNA: TGTGCCAGCAGCTTAAGGGACAGGGCATATACGCAGTATTTT

J gene: TRBJ2-3
D gene: TRBD2
clone size: few
V gene: TRBV6-4
CDR3 protein: CASSDVPGTSGGYTDTQYF
CDR3 DNA: TGTGCCAGCAGTGACGTGCCTGGGACTAGCGGGGGGTACACAGATACGCAGTATTTT

J gene: TRBJ2-3
D gene: TRBD2
clone size: -
V gene: TRBV5-6
CDR3 protein: CASSLSGGTSTDTQYF
CDR3 DNA: TGTGCCAGCAGCTTGAGCGGGGGGACTAGCACAGATACGCAGTATTTT

J gene: TRBJ1-5
D gene: -
clone size: -
V gene: TRBV27
CDR3 protein: CASSLGHNSNQPQHF
CDR3 DNA: TGTGCCAGCAGTTTAGGACATAATAGCAATCAGCCCCAGCATTTT

J gene: TRBJ1-2
D gene: -
clone size: few
V gene: TRBV28
CDR3 protein: CASSSWVGYTF
CDR3 DNA: TGTGCCAGCAGTTCCTGGGTTGGCTACACCTTC

J gene: TRBJ2-2
D gene: TRBD2
clone size: once
V gene: TRBV9
CDR3 protein: CASSPTTGTRGTGELFF
CDR3 DNA: TGTGCCAGCAGTCCTACCACCGGGACTAGAGGCACCGGGGAGCTGTTTTTT

J gene: TRBJ2-5
D gene: TRBD1
clone size: -
V gene: TRBV7-9
CDR3 protein: CASSFRDRGQQETQYF
CDR3 DNA: TGTGCCAGCAGCTTCCGGGACAGGGGACAGCAAGAGACCCAGTACTTC

J gene: TRBJ2-7
D gene: TRBD1
clone size: -
V gene: TRBV9
CDR3 protein: CASSVGDRSSYEQYF
CDR3 DNA: TGTGCCAGCAGCGTAGGGGACAGGAGCTCCTACGAGCAGTACTTC

J gene: TRBJ2-7
D gene: -
clone size: -
V gene: TRBV6-1
CDR3 protein: CASSQGQAGEQYF
CDR3 DNA: TGTGCCAGCAGCCAGGGGCAAGCGGGCGAGCAGTACTTC

J gene: TRBJ2-7
D gene: -
clone size: -
V gene: TRBV21-1
CDR3 protein: CASSKVLANYEQYF
CDR3 DNA: TGTGCCAGCAGCAAAGTCTTGGCAAACTACGAGCAGTACTTC

J gene: TRBJ1-4
D gene: TRBD1
clone size: once
V gene: TRBV9
CDR3 protein: CASSSRTGEWEKLFF
CDR3 DNA: TGTGCCAGCAGTTCCAGGACAGGGGAGTGGGAAAAACTGTTTTTT

J gene: TRBJ2-6
D gene: TRBD1
clone size: -
V gene: TRBV5-1
CDR3 protein: CASRPATGTGYTGANVLTF
CDR3 DNA: TGCGCCAGCAGGCCGGCTACCGGGACAGGGTATACTGGGGCCAACGTCCTGACTTTC

J gene: TRBJ2-3
D gene: -
clone size: -
V gene: TRBV19
CDR3 protein: CASSVGGQSVDTQYF
CDR3 DNA: TGTGCCAGTAGTGTGGGGGGGCAGTCAGTGGATACGCAGTATTTT

J gene: TRBJ2-2
D gene: -
clone size: few
V gene: TRBV5-6
CDR3 protein: CASSWDTANTGELFF
CDR3 DNA: TGTGCCAGCAGCTGGGACACCGCGAACACCGGGGAGCTGTTTTTT

J gene: TRBJ2-7
D gene: -
clone size: -
V gene: TRBV6-5
CDR3 protein: CASSYSGTPYEQYF
CDR3 DNA: TGTGCCAGCAGTTACTCCGGGACACCCTACGAGCAGTACTTC

J gene: TRBJ1-5
D gene: TRBD1
clone size: -
V gene: TRBV19
CDR3 protein: CASTFLPTGLGDQPQHF
CDR3 DNA: TGTGCCAGTACTTTCCTACCGACAGGGCTGGGGGATCAGCCCCAGCATTTT

J gene: TRBJ2-7
D gene: TRBD2
clone size: -
V gene: TRBV19
CDR3 protein: CASSTGLAGGLSSYEQYF
CDR3 DNA: TGTGCCAGTAGTACCGGACTAGCGGGAGGGCTGAGCTCCTACGAGCAGTACTTC

J gene: TRBJ1-1
D gene: -
clone size: -
V gene: TRBV9
CDR3 protein: CASSVATEMNTEAFF
CDR3 DNA: TGTGCCAGCAGCGTAGCAACAGAAATGAACACTGAAGCTTTCTTT

J gene: TRBJ2-2
D gene: -
clone size: -
V gene: TRBV19
CDR3 protein: CAASRTDTGELFF
CDR3 DNA: TGTGCCGCATCACGGACCGACACCGGGGAGCTGTTTTTT

J gene: TRBJ1-2
D gene: -
clone size: -
V gene: TRBV6-1
CDR3 protein: CASSENRRYGYTF
CDR3 DNA: TGTGCCAGCAGTGAGAACAGGCGATATGGCTACACCTTC

J gene: TRBJ2-2
D gene: -
clone size: -
V gene: TRBV7-3
CDR3 protein: CASSLRAGPGELFF
CDR3 DNA: TGTGCCAGCAGCTTACGAGCGGGCCCCGGGGAGCTGTTTTTT

J gene: TRBJ1-4
D gene: TRBD1
clone size: -
V gene: TRBV23-1
CDR3 protein: CASRDRRSEKLFF
CDR3 DNA: TGCGCCAGCAGGGACAGGAGGAGTGAAAAACTGTTTTTT

J gene: TRBJ1-1
D gene: -
clone size: -
V gene: TRBV6-1
CDR3 protein: CASRRTVNTEAFF
CDR3 DNA: TGTGCCAGCAGACGGACAGTGAACACTGAAGCTTTCTTT

J gene: TRBJ1-1
D gene: -
clone size: -
V gene: TRBV5-4
CDR3 protein: CASSLQWGGTEAFF
CDR3 DNA: TGTGCCAGCAGCTTGCAGTGGGGCGGTACTGAAGCTTTCTTT

J gene: TRBJ1-1
D gene: -
clone size: -
V gene: TRBV28
CDR3 protein: CASSLWGGGGNTEAFF
CDR3 DNA: TGTGCCAGCAGTTTATGGGGGGGAGGAGGGAACACTGAAGCTTTCTTT

J gene: TRBJ2-2
D gene: TRBD2
clone size: once
V gene: TRBV5-4
CDR3 protein: CASSSGLAGGRTGELFF
CDR3 DNA: TGTGCCAGCAGCTCGGGACTAGCGGGAGGGAGGACCGGGGAGCTGTTTTTT

J gene: TRBJ1-6
D gene: TRBD1
clone size: -
V gene: TRBV29-1
CDR3 protein: CSARQGTDSPLHF
CDR3 DNA: TGCAGCGCCCGACAGGGGACGGATTCACCCCTCCACTTT

J gene: TRBJ2-7
D gene: -
clone size: -
V gene: TRBV27
CDR3 protein: CASSPGYEQYF
CDR3 DNA: TGTGCCAGCAGTCCAGGCTACGAGCAGTACTTC

J gene: TRBJ1-1
D gene: -
clone size: -
V gene: TRBV7-3
CDR3 protein: CASSPGRTNTEAFF
CDR3 DNA: TGTGCCAGCAGCCCGGGACGGACGAACACTGAAGCTTTCTTT

J gene: TRBJ1-1
D gene: -
clone size: -
V gene: TRBV30
CDR3 protein: CACFRDLRMNTEAFF
CDR3 DNA: TGTGCCTGTTTCCGGGACTTACGTATGAACACTGAAGCTTTCTTT

J gene: TRBJ2-1
D gene: -
clone size: -
V gene: TRBV11-3
CDR3 protein: CASSLSNSYNEQFF
CDR3 DNA: TGTGCCAGCAGCTTATCCAACTCCTACAATGAGCAGTTCTTC

J gene: TRBJ1-3
D gene: TRBD1
clone size: -
V gene: TRBV5-1
CDR3 protein: CASSLGGASSGNTIYF
CDR3 DNA: TGCGCCAGCAGCTTAGGGGGCGCGAGCTCTGGAAACACCATATATTTT

J gene: TRBJ2-3
D gene: -
clone size: -
V gene: TRBV6-1
CDR3 protein: CASSRHGGTQYF
CDR3 DNA: TGTGCCAGCAGTAGGCATGGGGGTACGCAGTATTTT

J gene: TRBJ1-2
D gene: -
clone size: -
V gene: TRBV11-2
CDR3 protein: CASSLAGQDYGYTF
CDR3 DNA: TGTGCCAGCAGCCTAGCAGGGCAAGACTATGGCTACACCTTC

J gene: TRBJ1-5
D gene: TRBD1
clone size: -
V gene: TRBV7-8
CDR3 protein: CASSSTGGGNQPQHF
CDR3 DNA: TGTGCCAGCAGCTCTACAGGGGGGGGCAATCAGCCCCAGCATTTT

J gene: TRBJ1-1
D gene: -
clone size: -
V gene: TRBV1
CDR3 protein: CTSSPPGPRFGTEAFF
CDR3 DNA: TGCACCAGCAGCCCGCCGGGACCCAGATTTGGCACTGAAGCTTTCTTT

J gene: TRBJ2-1
D gene: -
clone size: -
V gene: TRBV28
CDR3 protein: CASSPTSLPYSNEQFF
CDR3 DNA: TGTGCCAGCAGTCCGACTAGTCTCCCGTATTCTAATGAGCAGTTCTTC

J gene: TRBJ1-2
D gene: -
clone size: -
V gene: TRBV18
CDR3 protein: CASSPPTGTNYGYTF
CDR3 DNA: TGTGCCAGCTCACCACCTACAGGGACTAACTATGGCTACACCTTC

J gene: TRBJ2-3
D gene: TRBD2
clone size: -
V gene: TRBV11-3
CDR3 protein: CASSLGGWTDTQYF
CDR3 DNA: TGTGCCAGCAGCCTGGGGGGGTGGACAGATACGCAGTATTTT

J gene: TRBJ2-1
D gene: TRBD1
clone size: -
V gene: TRBV6-4
CDR3 protein: CASSETTGAYNEQFF
CDR3 DNA: TGTGCCAGCAGTGAGACGACAGGGGCATACAATGAGCAGTTCTTC

J gene: TRBJ2-3
D gene: TRBD1
clone size: -
V gene: TRBV5-6
CDR3 protein: CASSHLRQGGTDTQYF
CDR3 DNA: TGTGCCAGCAGCCATCTACGACAGGGTGGTACAGATACGCAGTATTTT

J gene: TRBJ1-5
D gene: -
clone size: -
V gene: TRBV30
CDR3 protein: CAWSGPNGYSNQPQHF
CDR3 DNA: TGTGCCTGGAGTGGACCGAACGGTTATAGCAATCAGCCCCAGCATTTT

J gene: TRBJ1-2
D gene: -
clone size: -
V gene: TRBV5-4
CDR3 protein: CASSATGKDGYTF
CDR3 DNA: TGTGCCAGCAGCGCCACAGGAAAGGATGGCTACACCTTC

J gene: TRBJ1-2
D gene: -
clone size: -
V gene: TRBV6-5
CDR3 protein: CASTPSAVGGYTF
CDR3 DNA: TGTGCCAGCACCCCCTCCGCCGTAGGAGGCTACACCTTC

J gene: TRBJ2-3
D gene: TRBD2
clone size: -
V gene: TRBV6-1
CDR3 protein: CASSDSGGADTQYF
CDR3 DNA: TGTGCCAGCAGTGATAGCGGGGGGGCAGATACGCAGTATTTT

J gene: TRBJ2-1
D gene: -
clone size: -
V gene: TRBV18
CDR3 protein: CASSPPTGRSYNEQFF
CDR3 DNA: TGTGCCAGCTCACCCCCTACAGGACGCTCCTACAATGAGCAGTTCTTC

J gene: TRBJ2-1
D gene: -
clone size: -
V gene: TRBV7-9
CDR3 protein: CASSLSGFSYNEQFF
CDR3 DNA: TGTGCCAGCAGCTTAAGTGGTTTCTCCTACAATGAGCAGTTCTTC

J gene: TRBJ1-6
D gene: TRBD1
clone size: few
V gene: TRBV5-6
CDR3 protein: CASKSDRGYSPLHF
CDR3 DNA: TGTGCCAGCAAATCGGACAGGGGATATTCACCCCTCCACTTT